Sequencing of this T cell receptor (beta chain) was carried out in a study of CD4+ T cells in melanoma. Study-level findings and limits: A reported correlation linked neoantigen-specific CD4+ T cells to CD8+, macrophage and B cell function. Neoantigen-specific CD4+ T cells in melanoma reportedly had diverse differentiation states.

Comment on this clone: Its antigen is unknown.

This table comes from immunoSEQ multiplex PCR, and its TCRdb copy is limited to in-frame clones, with some not included. The repertoire includes some 10,000 clones, around 63% of them detected once, and approximately 11% sits in the top ten. Trimming cost V 7 bases and J 4 bases, with 10 bases left between them. The CDR3 loop spans 12 amino acids. CDR1 and CDR2 from the germline V gene are SNHLY and FYNNEI. The TCR was taken from a human donor with melanoma. The chain has TRBV2 and TRBJ1-2; D ambiguous. The sample taken for sequencing was cells from a culture (not recorded whether cultured in vitro). The CDR3 DNA is TGTGCCAGCATTCTAGACCTCTATGGCTACACCTTC. It yields the protein CASILDLYGYTF.